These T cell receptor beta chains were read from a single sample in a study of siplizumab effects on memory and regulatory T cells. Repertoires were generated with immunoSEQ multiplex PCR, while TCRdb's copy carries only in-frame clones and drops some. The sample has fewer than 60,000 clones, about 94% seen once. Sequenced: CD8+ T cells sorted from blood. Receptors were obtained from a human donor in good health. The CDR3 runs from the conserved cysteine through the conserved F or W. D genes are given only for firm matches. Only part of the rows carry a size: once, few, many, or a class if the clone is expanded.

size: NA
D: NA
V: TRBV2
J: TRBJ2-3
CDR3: CASIRATDTQYF
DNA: TGTGCCAGCATCAGAGCCACAGATACGCAGTATTTT

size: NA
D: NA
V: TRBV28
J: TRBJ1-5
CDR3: CASTKIVSGNQPQHF
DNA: TGTGCCAGCACCAAGATAGTATCGGGGAATCAGCCCCAGCATTTT

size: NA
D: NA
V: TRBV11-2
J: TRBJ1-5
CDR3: CASSLGGSNQPQHF
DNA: TGTGCCAGCAGCTTAGGAGGGTCCAATCAGCCCCAGCATTTT

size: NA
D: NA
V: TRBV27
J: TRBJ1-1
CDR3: CASSSGVNTEAFF
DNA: TGTGCCAGCAGTTCCGGGGTGAACACTGAAGCTTTCTTT

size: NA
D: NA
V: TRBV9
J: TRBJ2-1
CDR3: CASSTSGGTLEEQFF
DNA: TGTGCCAGCAGCACCTCCGGGGGCACGCTTGAGGAGCAGTTCTTC

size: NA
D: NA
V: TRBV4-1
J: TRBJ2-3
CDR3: CASSHRTESTDTQYF
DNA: TGCGCCAGCAGCCATCGGACGGAAAGCACAGATACGCAGTATTTT

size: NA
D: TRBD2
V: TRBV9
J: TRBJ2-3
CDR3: CASSVERDRTDTQYF
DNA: TGTGCCAGCAGCGTAGAGCGGGACCGCACAGATACGCAGTATTTT

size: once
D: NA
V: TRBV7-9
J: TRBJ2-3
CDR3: CASSLVAGLYTDTQYF
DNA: TGTGCCAGCAGCTTAGTGGCGGGTCTATACACAGATACGCAGTATTTT

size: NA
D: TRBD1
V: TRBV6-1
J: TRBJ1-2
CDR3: CASSEARTGATF
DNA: TGTGCCAGCAGTGAAGCCCGGACAGGGGCCACCTTC

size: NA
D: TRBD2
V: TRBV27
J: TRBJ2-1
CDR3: CASSEGVSGRRNEQFF
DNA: TGTGCCAGCAGTGAGGGGGTTAGCGGGAGGCGCAATGAGCAGTTCTTC

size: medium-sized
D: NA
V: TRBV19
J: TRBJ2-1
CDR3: CASAAATYNEQFF
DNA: TGTGCCAGTGCGGCGGCGACGTACAATGAGCAGTTCTTC

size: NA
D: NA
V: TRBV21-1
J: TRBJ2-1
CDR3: CASSNDNEQFF
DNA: TGTGCCAGCAGCAACGACAATGAGCAGTTCTTC

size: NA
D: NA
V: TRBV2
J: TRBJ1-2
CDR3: CASLQTDRNNYGYTF
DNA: TGTGCCAGCCTACAGACGGACAGAAATAACTATGGCTACACCTTC

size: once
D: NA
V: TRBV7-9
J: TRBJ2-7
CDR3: CASETVNDSSYEQYF
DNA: TGTGCCAGCGAAACTGTAAACGACAGCTCCTACGAGCAGTACTTC

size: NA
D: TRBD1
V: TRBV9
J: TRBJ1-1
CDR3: CASSSGGVNTEAFF
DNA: TGTGCCAGCAGCTCAGGGGGCGTGAACACTGAAGCTTTCTTT

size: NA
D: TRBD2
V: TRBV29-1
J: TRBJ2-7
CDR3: CSVETGLAEEQYF
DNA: TGCAGCGTTGAAACGGGACTAGCCGAGGAGCAGTACTTC

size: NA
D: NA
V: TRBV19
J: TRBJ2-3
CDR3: CASRGGLWDTQYF
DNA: TGTGCCAGCAGGGGGGGCTTGTGGGATACGCAGTATTTT